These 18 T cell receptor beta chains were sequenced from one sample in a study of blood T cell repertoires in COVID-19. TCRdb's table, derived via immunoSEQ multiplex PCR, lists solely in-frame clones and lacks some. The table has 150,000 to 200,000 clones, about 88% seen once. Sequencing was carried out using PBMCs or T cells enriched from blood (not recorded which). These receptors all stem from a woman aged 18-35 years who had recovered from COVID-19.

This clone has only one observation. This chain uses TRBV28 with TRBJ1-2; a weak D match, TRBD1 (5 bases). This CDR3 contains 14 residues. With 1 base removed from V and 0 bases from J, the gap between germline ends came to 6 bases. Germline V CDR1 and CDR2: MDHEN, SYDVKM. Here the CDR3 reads CASSLSQANYGYTF. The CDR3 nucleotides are TGTGCCAGCAGTTTATCACAGGCTAACTATGGCTACACCTTC.

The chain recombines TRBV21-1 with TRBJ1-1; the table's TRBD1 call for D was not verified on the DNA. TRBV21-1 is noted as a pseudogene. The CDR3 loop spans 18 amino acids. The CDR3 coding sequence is TGTGCCAGCAGGCCGCCGCGGGACAGGGGAGACCCGAACACTGAAGCTTTCTTT. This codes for CASRPPRDRGDPNTEAFF.

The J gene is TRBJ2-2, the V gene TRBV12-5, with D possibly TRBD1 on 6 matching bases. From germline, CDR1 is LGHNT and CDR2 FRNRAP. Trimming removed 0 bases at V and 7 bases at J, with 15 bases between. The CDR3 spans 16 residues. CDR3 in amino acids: CASGLVYGRGDGELFF. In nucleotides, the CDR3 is TGTGCTAGTGGTTTGGTATATGGCAGGGGTGACGGGGAGCTGTTTTTT.

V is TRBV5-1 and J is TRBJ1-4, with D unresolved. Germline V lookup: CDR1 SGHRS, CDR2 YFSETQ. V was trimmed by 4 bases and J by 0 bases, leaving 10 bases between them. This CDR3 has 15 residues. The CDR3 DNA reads TGCGCCAGCAGCATACAGCCTGCAACTAATGAAAAACTGTTTTTT. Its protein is CASSIQPATNEKLFF.

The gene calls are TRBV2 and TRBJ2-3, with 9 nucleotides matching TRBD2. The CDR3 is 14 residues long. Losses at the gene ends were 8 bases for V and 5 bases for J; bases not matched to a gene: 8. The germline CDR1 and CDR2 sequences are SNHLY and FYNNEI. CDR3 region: CASQGLAGKDTQYF. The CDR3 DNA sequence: TGTGCCAGCCAGGGGCTAGCGGGGAAAGATACGCAGTATTTT.

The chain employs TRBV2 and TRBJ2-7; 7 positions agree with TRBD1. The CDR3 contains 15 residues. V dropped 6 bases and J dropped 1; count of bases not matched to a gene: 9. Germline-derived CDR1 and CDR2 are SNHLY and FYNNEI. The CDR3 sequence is CASSEAGQVSYEQYF. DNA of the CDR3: TGTGCCAGCAGCGAGGCCGGACAGGTTTCCTACGAGCAGTACTTC.

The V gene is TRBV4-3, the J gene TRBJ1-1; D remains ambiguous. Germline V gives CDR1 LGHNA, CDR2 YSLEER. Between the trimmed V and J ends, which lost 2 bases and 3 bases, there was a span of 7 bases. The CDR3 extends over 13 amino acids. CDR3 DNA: TGCGCCAGCAGCCAAACAACATACACTGAAGCTTTCTTT. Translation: CASSQTTYTEAFF.

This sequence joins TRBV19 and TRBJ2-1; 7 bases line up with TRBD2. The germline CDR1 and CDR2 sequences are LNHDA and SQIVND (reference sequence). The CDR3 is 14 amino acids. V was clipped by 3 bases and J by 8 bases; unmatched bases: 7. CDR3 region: CASSIAGDNDEQFF. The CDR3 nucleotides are TGTGCCAGTAGTATTGCGGGAGACAATGATGAGCAGTTCTTC. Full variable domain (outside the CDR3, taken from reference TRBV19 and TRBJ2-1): DGGITQSPKYLFRKEGQNVTLSCEQNLNHDAMYWYRQDPGQGLRLIYYSQIVNDFQKGDIAEGYSVSREKKESFPLTVTSAQKNPTAFYLCASSIAGDNDEQFFGPGTRLTVL.

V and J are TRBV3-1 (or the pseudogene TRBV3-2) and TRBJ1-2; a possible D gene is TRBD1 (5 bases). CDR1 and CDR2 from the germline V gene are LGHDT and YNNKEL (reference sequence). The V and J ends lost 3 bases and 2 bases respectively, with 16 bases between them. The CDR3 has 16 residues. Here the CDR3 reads CASSQSWGGENYGYTF. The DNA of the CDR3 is TGTGCCAGCAGCCAGTCCTGGGGCGGAGAGAACTATGGCTACACCTTC.

The CDR3 sequence: CARSHGTSGRTGELFF. The CDR3 DNA follows: TGTGCCAGAAGCCACGGGACTAGCGGGAGAACCGGGGAGCTGTTTTTT. The rearrangement links TRBV7-5 to TRBJ2-2; TRBD2, the table's D call, was not compared with the DNA. TRBV7-5 is a pseudogene segment. The CDR3 runs 16 residues.

CDR3 sequence (DNA): TGTGCCAGCAAACGACAGGGGAACTATGGCTACACCTTC. The encoded protein is CASKRQGNYGYTF. V usage is TRBV28 and J usage is TRBJ1-2; 8 nucleotides align to TRBD1. This CDR3 has 13 amino acids. Trimming cost V 7 bases and J 2 bases; bases outside gene matches: 3. Per the germline V gene, CDR1 is MDHEN and CDR2 is SYDVKM.

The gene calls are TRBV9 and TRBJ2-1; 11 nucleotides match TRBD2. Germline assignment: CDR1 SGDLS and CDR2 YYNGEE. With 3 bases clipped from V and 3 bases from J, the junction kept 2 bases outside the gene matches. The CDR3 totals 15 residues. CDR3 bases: TGTGCCAGCAGCGCGGGGACTAGCGGCTACAATGAGCAGTTCTTC. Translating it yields CASSAGTSGYNEQFF.

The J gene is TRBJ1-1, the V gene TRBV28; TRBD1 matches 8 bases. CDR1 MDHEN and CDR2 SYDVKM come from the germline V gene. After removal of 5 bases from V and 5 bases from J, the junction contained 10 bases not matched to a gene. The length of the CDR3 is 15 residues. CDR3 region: CASSIRTGSHTEAFF. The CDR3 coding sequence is TGTGCCAGCAGTATCAGGACAGGGTCTCATACTGAAGCTTTCTTT.

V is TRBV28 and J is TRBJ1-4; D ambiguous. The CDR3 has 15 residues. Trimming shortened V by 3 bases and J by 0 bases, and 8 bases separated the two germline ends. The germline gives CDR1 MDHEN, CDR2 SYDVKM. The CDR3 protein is CASSFLEATNEKLFF. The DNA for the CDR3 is TGTGCCAGCAGTTTCTTAGAAGCAACTAATGAAAAACTGTTTTTT.

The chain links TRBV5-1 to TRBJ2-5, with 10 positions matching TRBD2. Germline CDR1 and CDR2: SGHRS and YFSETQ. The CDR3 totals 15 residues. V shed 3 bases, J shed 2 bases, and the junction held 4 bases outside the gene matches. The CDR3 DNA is TGCGCCAGCAGCTGGCTAGCGGGGGCTCAAGAGACCCAGTACTTC. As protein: CASSWLAGAQETQYF.

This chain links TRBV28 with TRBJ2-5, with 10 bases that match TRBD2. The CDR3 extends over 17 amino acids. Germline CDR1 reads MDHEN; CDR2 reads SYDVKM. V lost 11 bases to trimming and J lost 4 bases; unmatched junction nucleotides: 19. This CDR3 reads CASMVSGLAGEGETQYF. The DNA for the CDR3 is TGTGCCTCTATGGTATCTGGGCTAGCGGGAGAAGGAGAGACCCAGTACTTC.

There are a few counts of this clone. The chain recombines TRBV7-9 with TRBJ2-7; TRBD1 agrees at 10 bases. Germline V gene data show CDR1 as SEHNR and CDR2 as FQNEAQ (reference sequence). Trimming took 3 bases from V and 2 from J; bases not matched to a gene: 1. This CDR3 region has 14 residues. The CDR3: CASSLGTGAYEQYF. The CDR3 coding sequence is TGTGCCAGCAGCTTGGGGACAGGGGCCTACGAGCAGTACTTC.

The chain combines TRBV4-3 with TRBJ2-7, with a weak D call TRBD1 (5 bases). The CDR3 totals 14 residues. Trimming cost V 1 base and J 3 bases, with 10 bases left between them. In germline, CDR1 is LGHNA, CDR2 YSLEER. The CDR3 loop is CASSQAGFSYEQYF. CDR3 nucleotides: TGCGCCAGCAGCCAAGCAGGGTTCAGCTACGAGCAGTACTTC.